The TCR beta chain described here comes from a study of blood T cell repertoires in COVID-19. The wider study: Material from acute and convalescent COVID-19 was sourced from the United States, Italy and Spain. The analysed material was cDNA or gDNA that came from T cells, B-cell-depleted T cells, or PBMCs.

The CDR3 is 15 residues long. V was clipped by 5 bases and J by 0 bases; unmatched bases: 10. The germline V gene has CDR1 SQVTM and CDR2 ANQGSEA. Under the authors' procedure: Estimation of nucleated cell counts relied on the amplification of reference gene primers. Only in-frame clones appear in the TCRdb table, and some are missing; sequencing was by immunoSEQ multiplex PCR. V and J calls and clone size are those listed in that table; D and trimming were worked out from the DNA. The sample lists some 190,000 clones; under 80% were seen once. This rearrangement joins TRBV29-1 to TRBJ2-7; 7 nucleotides match TRBD1. The source of this sequence is a woman in her forties or fifties with acute or convalescent COVID-19. Specimen: peripheral blood. The CDR3 DNA reads TGCAGCGTTCAATCTGAAGGGACAGCCTCCTACGAGCAGTACTTC. It codes for CSVQSEGTASYEQYF.